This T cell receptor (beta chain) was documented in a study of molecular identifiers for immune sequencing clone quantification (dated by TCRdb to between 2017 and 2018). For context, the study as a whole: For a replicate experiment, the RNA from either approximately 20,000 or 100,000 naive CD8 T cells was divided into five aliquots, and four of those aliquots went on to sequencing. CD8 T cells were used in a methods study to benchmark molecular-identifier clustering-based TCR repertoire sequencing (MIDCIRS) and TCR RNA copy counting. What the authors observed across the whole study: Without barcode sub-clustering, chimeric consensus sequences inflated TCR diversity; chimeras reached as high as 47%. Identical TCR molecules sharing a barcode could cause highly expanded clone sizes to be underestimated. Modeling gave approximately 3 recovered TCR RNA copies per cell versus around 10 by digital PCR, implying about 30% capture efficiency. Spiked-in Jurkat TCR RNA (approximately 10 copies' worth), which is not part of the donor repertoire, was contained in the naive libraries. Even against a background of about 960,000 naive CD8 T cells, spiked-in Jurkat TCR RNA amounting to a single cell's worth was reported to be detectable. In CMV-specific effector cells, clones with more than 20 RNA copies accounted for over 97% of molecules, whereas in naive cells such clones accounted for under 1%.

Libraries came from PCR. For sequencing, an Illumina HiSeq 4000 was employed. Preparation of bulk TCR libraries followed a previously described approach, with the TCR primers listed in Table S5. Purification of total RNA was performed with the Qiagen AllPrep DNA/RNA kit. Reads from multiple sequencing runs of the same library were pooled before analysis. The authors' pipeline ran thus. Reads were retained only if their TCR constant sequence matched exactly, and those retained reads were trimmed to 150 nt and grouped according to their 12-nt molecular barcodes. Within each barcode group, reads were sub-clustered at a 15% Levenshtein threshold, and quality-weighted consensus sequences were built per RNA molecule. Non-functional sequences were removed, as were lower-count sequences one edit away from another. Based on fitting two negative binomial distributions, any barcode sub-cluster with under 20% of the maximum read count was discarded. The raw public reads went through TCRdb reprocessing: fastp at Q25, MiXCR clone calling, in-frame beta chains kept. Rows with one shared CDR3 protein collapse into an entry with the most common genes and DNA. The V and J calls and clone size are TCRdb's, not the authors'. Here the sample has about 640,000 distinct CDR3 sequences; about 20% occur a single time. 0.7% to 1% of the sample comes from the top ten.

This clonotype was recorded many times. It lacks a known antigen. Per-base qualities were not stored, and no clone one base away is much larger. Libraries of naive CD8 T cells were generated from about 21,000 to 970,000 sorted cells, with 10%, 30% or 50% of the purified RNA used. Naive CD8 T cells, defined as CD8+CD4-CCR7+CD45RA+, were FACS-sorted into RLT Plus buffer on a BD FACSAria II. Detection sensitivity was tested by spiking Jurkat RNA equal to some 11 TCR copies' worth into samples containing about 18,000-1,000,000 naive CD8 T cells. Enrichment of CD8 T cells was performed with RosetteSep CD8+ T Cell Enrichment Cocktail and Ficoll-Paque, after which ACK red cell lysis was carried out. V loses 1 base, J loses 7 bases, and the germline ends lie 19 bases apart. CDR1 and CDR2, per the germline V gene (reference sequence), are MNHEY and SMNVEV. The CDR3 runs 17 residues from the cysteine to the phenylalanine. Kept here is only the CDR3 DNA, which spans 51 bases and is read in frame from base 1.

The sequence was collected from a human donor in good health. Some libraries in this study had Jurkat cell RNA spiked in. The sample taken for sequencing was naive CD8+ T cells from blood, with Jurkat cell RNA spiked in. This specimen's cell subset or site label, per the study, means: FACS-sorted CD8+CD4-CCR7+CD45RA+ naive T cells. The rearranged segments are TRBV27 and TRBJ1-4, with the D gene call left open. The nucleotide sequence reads TGTGCCAGCAGTTTATTATACTCTCCTAACTTGGGTGAAAAACTGTTTTTT. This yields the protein CASSLLYSPNLGEKLFF.